This T cell receptor beta chain was identified during a study of blood T cell repertoires in COVID-19. Study-level information: Nucleic acid was either cDNA or gDNA, and it came from T cells, B-cell-depleted T cells, or PBMCs.

In regard to this clone: This specimen includes other DNA sequences encoding the same CDR3.

Trimming took 4 bases from V and 1 from J; bases not matched to a gene: 2. Germline-derived CDR1 and CDR2 are SGDLS and YYNGEE. This CDR3 has 13 residues. Measured with immunoSEQ multiplex PCR; TCRdb has only the in-frame clones, and not every one. Of approximately 350,000 clones in the sample, more than 70% were seen once. The sequenced sample consisted of peripheral blood. V is TRBV9 and J is TRBJ2-7; the match to TRBD1 covers 7 bases. This receptor was obtained from a man aged 30 to 39 with active or convalescent COVID-19. The CDR3 loop reads CASSPGQSYEQYF. CDR3 DNA: TGTGCCAGCAGCCCGGGACAGTCCTACGAGCAGTACTTC. The variable domain in full, with the rest retrieved from reference TRBV9 and TRBJ2-7, is DSGVTQTPKHLITATGQRVTLRCSPRSGDLSVYWYQQSLDQGLQFLIQYYNGEERAKGNILERFSAQQFPDLHSELNLSSLELGDSALYFCASSPGQSYEQYFGPGTRLTVT.